One and the same sample provided the 26 T cell receptor delta chains below, sequenced in a study of gamma-delta chains in newborns, infants, children. TCRdb made new clone calls on the reads using CATT. The sample comprises 2,000 to 2,500 delta-chain clones, 9% to 10% of which are singletons, and about 16% rests with the top ten. Sample: blood. The receptors were sampled from a child who was a newborn, infant or young child, either healthy, febrile or measles-vaccinated (not recorded which).

This clone was seen a few times. The protein given by TCRdb reflects a much larger clone and differs at residue 4 from this DNA's translation, likely from a read error; the protein shown is the DNA's translation. The chain carries TRDV2 and TRDJ1; 11 bases fit TRDD3. In germline, CDR1 is GEAIGNYY, CDR2 EKD. This CDR3 is built from 17 residues. The CDR3 reads CACGTAVLGDKTDKLIF. In nucleotides, the CDR3 is TGTGCCTGTGGCACCGCAGTACTGGGGGATAAGACCGATAAACTCATCTTT.

By proportion, this clone is medium-sized. The chain is built from TRDV1 and TRDJ1; 7 nucleotides line up with TRDD3. Germline CDR1 is TSWWSYY and CDR2 is QGS. This CDR3 is 17 amino acids long. J gave up 3 bases and V 0 bases, and 10 bases lay outside the gene matches. CDR3 in amino acids: CALGELGIRIRADKLIF. The DNA of the CDR3 is TGTGCTCTTGGGGAACTGGGCATTCGGATACGCGCCGATAAACTCATCTTT.

A few counts support this clone. The listed TCRdb protein conflicts with the DNA translation at residue 5, and the protein shown is translated directly from the DNA. The chain is built from TRDV2 and TRDJ2, with 9 positions matching TRDD3. This CDR3 is 18 amino acids long. The germline V gene has CDR1 GEAIGNYY and CDR2 EKD. V lost 5 bases, J lost 0 bases, and 12 bases stayed unmatched. The CDR3 is CACACLGDPLALTAQLFF. CDR3 in DNA: TGTGCCTGTGCCTGTCTGGGGGATCCTCTAGCTTTGACAGCACAACTCTTCTTT.

This clone occurred a few times. V gene TRDV1 combines with J gene TRDJ1; 7 bases are shared with TRDD3. Germline V lookup: CDR1 TSWWSYY, CDR2 QGS. V was clipped by 5 bases and J by 0 bases; unmatched bases: 24. The CDR3 is 21 residues long. The CDR3 spells CALGNRTRWGTLYPYTDKLIF. In DNA, the CDR3 is TGTGCTCTTGGGAACCGGACAAGATGGGGGACCCTGTACCCTTACACCGATAAACTCATCTTT.

This chain connects TRDV2 to TRDJ1; TRDD3 matches at 8 bases. The CDR3 has 18 residues. Germline V gene lookup returns CDR1 GEAIGNYY and CDR2 EKD. The DNA of the CDR3 is TGTGCTACCTTAGTACTGGGGGGAGGAAACTCGGACACCGATAAACTCATCTTT. Protein product: CATLVLGGGNSDTDKLIF.

For this clone: The TCRdb protein and the DNA translation do not line up at residue 14; the protein shown here was made by translating the DNA. The chain carries TRDV1 and TRDJ1; a possible D gene is TRDD3 (7 bases). V was cut by 0 bases and J by 6 bases, with 26 bases left in between. Per the germline V gene, CDR1 is TSWWSYY and CDR2 is QGS. The CDR3 is 19 amino acids. CDR3 sequence (DNA): TGTGCTCTTGGGGAACTTCCTACGCGTACTGGGGTTCGGACCTATAAACTCATCTTT. Amino acids: CALGELPTRTGVRTYKLIF.

In its sample, this clone was seen a few times. V gene TRDV2 combines with J gene TRDJ3; a possible D gene is TRDD3 (6 bases). Per germline, CDR1 GEAIGNYY and CDR2 EKD. This CDR3 has 19 residues. V lost 0 bases to trimming and J lost 0 bases, with 14 bases between them. CDR3 protein: CACDTWGSAYSWDTRQMFF. For the CDR3, the DNA is TGTGCCTGTGACACCTGGGGGTCAGCCTACTCCTGGGACACCCGACAGATGTTTTTC.

By frequency in the sample, this clone is large. Distinct nucleotide sequences in the sample also encode this CDR3. This CDR3 is CACDTVGSSSWDTRQMFF. DNA for the CDR3: TGTGCCTGTGACACCGTCGGATCAAGCTCCTGGGACACCCGACAGATGTTTTTC. V usage is TRDV2 and J usage is TRDJ3; D is uncertain. Germline values: CDR1 GEAIGNYY, CDR2 EKD. The CDR3 length is 18 residues. V was pared by 0 bases and J by 0 bases, with 11 bases between.

This clone was found a few times. A far larger clone is only one base removed, so a read error is likely. The sample holds other DNA sequences that translate to the same CDR3. The rearrangement uses TRDV2 and TRDJ3; a weak D match, TRDD3 (5 bases). The CDR3 runs to 16 residues. CDR1 GEAIGNYY and CDR2 EKD come from the germline V gene. In nucleotides, the CDR3 is TGTGCCTGTGACAGCCTCAGCTCCTGGGATACCCGACAGATGTTTTTC. Amino acids: CACDSLSSWDTRQMFF.

The sample holds a few counts of this clone. The same CDR3 also results from other DNA sequences found in this sample. The CDR3 coding sequence is TGTGCCACCCTCCTGGGGGATACGCGCTCCTGGGACACCCGACAGATGTTTTTC. Encoded protein: CATLLGDTRSWDTRQMFF. This sequence joins TRDV2 and TRDJ3; the match to TRDD3 covers 12 bases. There are 18 residues in the CDR3. V was clipped by 9 bases and J by 0 bases; unmatched bases: 8. CDR1 GEAIGNYY and CDR2 EKD come from the germline V gene.

There are a few counts of this clone. TCRdb pairs this DNA with a much larger clone's protein that differs at residue 4, likely a read error; the protein shown was translated from the DNA. The CDR3 DNA follows: TGTGCCTGTGCTTCACTGGGGGTCCGGAAAAACTCCTGGGACACCCGACAGATGTTTTTC. Translation gives CACASLGVRKNSWDTRQMFF. The V call is TRDV2, the J call TRDJ3, with 8 positions matching TRDD3. The ends lost 5 bases at V and 0 bases at J; junction bases unmatched: 14. This CDR3 comprises 20 residues. Germline CDR1 and CDR2: GEAIGNYY and EKD.

This clone was seen a handful of times. Here the CDR3 reads CALGEPINLPRTGDGRYTDKLIF. The CDR3 nucleotides read TGTGCTCTTGGGGAACCCATAAACCTTCCTCGGACTGGGGACGGACGGTACACCGATAAACTCATCTTT. The genes are TRDV1 and TRDJ1, with D perhaps being TRDD2 or TRDD3 (7 bases each). Germline V gives CDR1 TSWWSYY, CDR2 QGS. V was clipped by 1 base and J by 0 bases, with 33 bases between them. The CDR3 covers 23 residues.

This clone was counted only a few times. The rearrangement joins TRDV2 to TRDJ3; D remains unclear. Germline V lookup: CDR1 GEAIGNYY, CDR2 EKD. V lost 9 bases, J lost 0 bases, and 17 bases lay in between. This CDR3 has 17 amino acids. The CDR3 sequence is CATVGAFDSWDTRQMFF. The CDR3 bases are TGTGCCACCGTCGGGGCTTTCGACTCCTGGGACACCCGACAGATGTTTTTC.

The sample holds a few counts of this clone. TCRdb's entry gives the protein of a much larger clone, which mismatches this DNA's translation at residue 7, likely from a read error; the protein reported here is translated from the DNA. The genes are TRDV2 and TRDJ3; no clear D gene. The germline V gene encodes CDR1 GEAIGNYY and CDR2 EKD. CDR3 size: 18 residues. V lost 3 bases and J lost 0, with 14 bases in between. In nucleotides, the CDR3 is TGTGCCTGTGACCCCTTGAGGGGCCGCTCCTGGGACACCCGACAGATGTTTTTC. Protein: CACDPLRGRSWDTRQMFF.

On this clone: A read error may be the cause here, since a much bigger clone is one base away. Within the sample, other DNA sequences also encode this same CDR3. The V gene is TRDV1, the J gene TRDJ1; D might be TRDD3 (5 bases). V was trimmed by 2 bases and J by 5 bases, leaving 21 bases between them. The CDR3 consists of 17 residues. The germline V gene encodes CDR1 TSWWSYY and CDR2 QGS. As DNA, the CDR3 is TGTGCTCTTGGGGAAATCGGGCCCACCGAGACTGGAGATAAACTCATCTTT. Translating gives CALGEIGPTETGDKLIF.

This clone was detected a few times. A much larger clonotype is one base distant, so this may be a read error. Other DNA sequences in the sample encode the same CDR3. The rearrangement uses TRDV2 and TRDJ3; TRDD3 matches 11 bases. The CDR3 has 19 amino acids. Per the germline V gene, CDR1 is GEAIGNYY and CDR2 is EKD. The CDR3 coding sequence is TGCGCCTGTGACACCGGATGGGGGATACGCTCCTGGGACACCCGACAGATGTTTTTC. Translating gives CACDTGWGIRSWDTRQMFF.

By frequency in the sample, this clone is medium-sized. At residue 3, the TCRdb amino acid sequence and the translated nucleotide sequence differ, so the protein here is the DNA translation. V gene TRDV2 combines with J gene TRDJ2; 12 bases are shared with TRDD3. Per the germline V gene, CDR1 is GEAIGNYY and CDR2 is EKD. V gave up 3 bases and J gave up 0 bases; unmatched junction bases: 4. This CDR3 contains 17 residues. Here the CDR3 DNA reads TGTGCCTGTGACGTACTGGGGGATACACCTTTGACAGCACAACTCTTCTTT. Translated, it gives CACDVLGDTPLTAQLFF.

This clone came up a few times. The junction shows a germline mismatch at one end, possibly a read error. The chain is built from TRDV2 and TRDJ3; 7 nucleotides align to TRDD3. The CDR3 consists of 19 residues. CDR1 is GEAIGNYY and CDR2 is EKD in the germline V gene. The CDR3 DNA sequence: TGTGCCTGTGACACCGTACTGGGGTCCCTCTCCTGGGACACCCGACAGGTGTTTTTC. It translates to CACDTVLGSLSWDTRQVFF.

This sequence joins TRDV2 and TRDJ3; D gene uncertain. CDR1 is GEAIGNYY and CDR2 is EKD in the germline V gene. This CDR3 is built from 18 residues. Trimming stripped 9 bases from V and 2 bases from J, with 22 bases between. CDR3 in DNA: TGTGCCACCGTTACGGGCGGGGTTATCCCCTGGGACACCCGACAGATGTTTTTC. It is translated as CATVTGGVIPWDTRQMFF.

In this sample, this clone is medium-sized (0.01 to 0.1%). The genes are TRDV1 and TRDJ1; D call uncertain. This CDR3 has 15 residues. Germline values: CDR1 TSWWSYY, CDR2 QGS. V gave up 3 bases and J gave up 8 bases, with 19 bases separating them. The CDR3 sequence is CALGDAPHSNFKLIF. CDR3 in DNA: TGTGCTCTTGGGGATGCTCCACATTCCAACTTCAAACTCATCTTT.

This clone was seen only once. This chain connects TRDV2 to TRDJ2, with 9 bases that match TRDD3. CDR1 GEAIGNYY and CDR2 EKD come from the germline V gene. The V segment lost 8 bases and the J segment 0 bases; nucleotides outside the gene matches: 9. This CDR3 comprises 16 residues. The CDR3 nucleotides are TGTGCCTCTCTTTACTGGGGGAAAGCTTTGACAGCACAACTCTTCTTT. Protein: CASLYWGKALTAQLFF.

Remarks on this clone: The protein given by TCRdb reflects a much larger clone and differs at residue 6 from this DNA's translation, likely from a read error; the protein shown is the DNA's translation. This chain joins TRDV2 and TRDJ2; weak D call: TRDD3 (6 bases). The CDR3 runs 14 residues. The ends were cut back, 1 base at V and 3 bases at J, with 8 bases in the middle. Germline V gives CDR1 GEAIGNYY, CDR2 EKD. The CDR3 nucleotides read TGTGCCTGTGACACAGGGGGGATGACAGCACAACTCTTCTTT. Encoded protein: CACDTGGMTAQLFF.

This clone was counted only a few times. The V and J genes are TRDV2 and TRDJ3; 8 nucleotides line up with TRDD3. The CDR3 sequence is 16 residues long. Per germline, CDR1 GEAIGNYY and CDR2 EKD. V lost 7 bases and J lost 0; bases outside the gene matches: 4. The CDR3 here is CAWAGGRSWDTRQMFF. The CDR3 region has the DNA TGTGCCTGGGCTGGGGGACGCTCCTGGGACACCCGACAGATGTTTTTC.

Within the sample, this clone is medium-sized. The sample holds other DNA sequences that translate to the same CDR3. The chain recombines TRDV2 with TRDJ1; the match to TRDD3 covers 7 bases. The CDR3 covers 20 residues. Germline V gene sequence: CDR1 GEAIGNYY, CDR2 EKD. V lost 0 bases and J lost 2; bases outside the gene matches: 20. This CDR3 reads CACDTVGSGGLRGKTDKLIF. The CDR3 bases are TGTGCCTGTGACACCGTGGGGTCTGGGGGCTTACGAGGTAAAACCGATAAACTCATCTTT.

This clone has only one observation. The gene calls are TRDV2 and TRDJ3, with 9 bases that match TRDD3. J was trimmed by 0 bases and V by 9 bases; bases with no gene match: 5. The CDR3 extends over 16 amino acids. The germline V gene has CDR1 GEAIGNYY and CDR2 EKD. The CDR3 nucleotides are TGTGCCACCGGGGGATACAGCTCCTGGGACACCCGACAGATGTTTTTC. Amino acids: CATGGYSSWDTRQMFF.

CDR3 coding DNA: TGTGCCACCCTCCTGGGGGATATCTCCTGGGACACCCGACAGATGTTTTTC. Translating gives CATLLGDISWDTRQMFF. This chain joins TRDV2 and TRDJ3, with 10 bases identical to TRDD3. Trimming took 9 bases from V and 0 from J; bases not matched to a gene: 7. CDR3 size: 17 residues. Per the germline V gene, CDR1 is GEAIGNYY and CDR2 is EKD.